This T cell receptor (beta chain) was sequenced during a study of human versus mouse CDR3 diversity and MHC coevolution. This CDR3 comprises 9 residues. Trimming took 10 bases from V and 2 from J, leaving 3 bases between them. From germline, CDR1 is LNHDA and CDR2 SQIVND (reference sequence). Sequencing was performed with immunoSEQ multiplex PCR; in TCRdb, only in-frame clones are kept and a portion is missing. The sample carries about 83,000 clones, around 90% recorded once. The sample was naive CD4+ T cells from blood. Subset: CD45RO-negative CD62L-positive naive CD4 T cells. The V gene is TRBV19, the J gene TRBJ2-7; D uncertain. The TCR comes from a person aged 30-69 years in good health. CDR3 sequence reads: CATPYEQYF. DNA for the CDR3: TGTGCCACTCCCTACGAGCAGTACTTC.